The 22 T cell receptor beta chains reported below all come from one sample, sequenced in a study of blood T cell repertoires in COVID-19 (TCRdb year 2020). The library was built by means of the immunoSEQ multiplex PCR assay. The table was pulled from immuneACCESS by TCRdb, which kept in-frame rearrangements only. Such tables lose some clones; where checked, under half of the loss comes from unresolved V genes, and the rest has no known cause. The sample data list about 110,000 clones, and just over 90% of these were observed just once. The ten top clones hold 1% to 1.5% of the sample. The specimen was peripheral blood. These TCRs come from a woman aged 25 to 39 with acute or convalescent COVID-19.

The rearrangement links TRBV6-5 to TRBJ1-2; D not resolved. V lost 7 bases to trimming and J lost 5 bases, with 20 bases between them. CDR3 length: 15 amino acids. Per the germline V gene, CDR1 is MNHEY and CDR2 is SVGAGI. The CDR3 coding sequence is TGTGCCAGCACCGAAACACCACAGCCTATATATGGCTACACCTTC. It is translated as CASTETPQPIYGYTF.

This chain links TRBV3-1 (or the pseudogene TRBV3-2) with TRBJ2-1; TRBD2 is a possible D gene (5 bases). The germline CDR1 and CDR2 sequences are LGHDT and YNNKEL (reference sequence). The V end lost 0 bases, the J end lost 1 base, and 10 bases lay between the germline ends. The CDR3 totals 16 residues. CDR3 loop: CASSQDSGFSYNEQFF. DNA for the CDR3: TGTGCCAGCAGCCAAGATTCGGGGTTTTCCTACAATGAGCAGTTCTTC.

The chain recombines TRBV27 with TRBJ1-1, with D hard to call. The germline CDR1 and CDR2 sequences are MNHEY and SMNVEV (reference sequence). CDR3 length: 14 residues. V gave up 3 bases and J gave up 1 base, with 9 bases separating them. CDR3 in amino acids: CASSLARGNTEAFF. DNA for the CDR3: TGTGCCAGCAGTTTGGCACGGGGGAACACTGAAGCTTTCTTT.

CDR3 coding DNA: TGTGCCAGTAAACTACAGGGGGTTGCCCTTACGTCCTATGGCTACACCTTC. Its protein product is CASKLQGVALTSYGYTF. J is TRBJ1-2 and V is TRBV19, with TRBD1 identical over 8 bases. With 7 bases clipped from V and 4 bases from J, the junction kept 17 bases outside the gene matches. This CDR3 has 17 amino acids. The V gene's germline CDR1 is LNHDA and CDR2 SQIVND (reference sequence).

The rearrangement links TRBV9 to TRBJ2-7; D ambiguous. Trimming stripped 4 bases from V and 4 bases from J, with 15 bases between. Germline V gene data show CDR1 as SGDLS and CDR2 as YYNGEE. This CDR3 region has 14 residues. The CDR3 nucleotides are TGTGCCAGCAGCCCCACAGATGGTACGTACGAGCAGTACTTC. Its translation: CASSPTDGTYEQYF.

This chain uses TRBV6-6 with TRBJ1-6, with D unresolved. Germline values: CDR1 MNHNY, CDR2 SVGAGI (reference sequence). Trimming took off 0 bases at V and 7 bases at J, with 7 bases between the two ends. CDR3 length equals 14 residues. The CDR3 reads CASSYSLSNSPLHF. CDR3 in DNA: TGTGCCAGCAGTTACTCATTAAGCAATTCACCCCTCCACTTT.

The rearrangement uses TRBV10-2 and TRBJ1-5; D may be TRBD1 (5 bases). With 5 bases removed from V and 2 bases from J, the gap between germline ends came to 19 bases. Germline lookup yields CDR1 WSHSY and CDR2 SAAADI. The CDR3 runs to 17 residues. As DNA, the CDR3 is TGCGCCAGCAGTACCTTCGGGGGGGGGAACGGCAATCAGCCCCAGCATTTT. Translating it yields CASSTFGGGNGNQPQHF.

The V gene is TRBV27, the J gene TRBJ2-1; 9 nucleotides match TRBD2. J lost 3 bases, V lost 5 bases, and 5 bases had no gene match. The CDR3 sequence is 15 residues long. Looked up from germline, CDR1 is MNHEY and CDR2 is SMNVEV (reference sequence). The DNA of the CDR3 is TGTGCCAGCAGTCAAAGGACTAGCGACTACAATGAGCAGTTCTTC. Amino acids: CASSQRTSDYNEQFF.

The chain couples TRBV13 to TRBJ1-1; D is possibly TRBD1 (6 bases). The V end lost 2 bases, the J end lost 0 bases, and 13 bases lay between the germline ends. The germline V gene has CDR1 PRHDT and CDR2 FYEKMQ (reference sequence). There are 16 residues in the CDR3. The CDR3 DNA sequence: TGTGCCAGCAGCTTAATTACAGGGTATCTGAACACTGAAGCTTTCTTT. It specifies CASSLITGYLNTEAFF.

This clone showed up just once. The gene calls are TRBV6-1 and TRBJ1-4, with TRBD1 matching 9 bases. This CDR3 has 18 amino acids. CDR1 is MNHNS, CDR2 SASEGT, per germline. V shed 2 bases, J shed 8 bases, and the junction held 15 bases outside the gene matches. CDR3 in amino acids: CASSEQPFTGGVREKLFF. For the CDR3, the DNA is TGTGCCAGCAGTGAACAACCCTTTACAGGGGGCGTACGGGAAAAACTGTTTTTT.

The CDR3 DNA is TGTGCCAGCAGCTTAACAGCAATCTCACCCCTCCACTTT. Encoded protein: CASSLTAISPLHF. This chain uses TRBV7-6 with TRBJ1-6, with no clear D. Germline V CDR1 and CDR2: SGHVS, FNYEAQ. Trimming took off 2 bases at V and 10 bases at J, with 9 bases between the two ends. The CDR3 consists of 13 residues.

This chain uses TRBV19 with TRBJ1-5, with D maybe TRBD1 (6 bases). This CDR3 spans 15 amino acids. Germline V CDR1 and CDR2: LNHDA, SQIVND (reference sequence). V lost 7 bases to trimming and J lost 0 bases, with 13 bases between them. The CDR3 region is CASTPQGVSNQPQHF. The CDR3 region has the DNA TGTGCCAGTACCCCACAGGGAGTTAGCAATCAGCCCCAGCATTTT.

This chain uses TRBV15 with TRBJ1-6, with 9 positions matching TRBD1. With 0 bases clipped from V and 5 bases from J, the junction kept 8 bases outside the gene matches. Germline lookup yields CDR1 LNHNV and CDR2 YYDKDF (reference sequence). The CDR3 loop spans 18 amino acids. The CDR3 DNA follows: TGTGCCACCAGCAGAGAACTACCGGGACAGGGCCATAATTCACCCCTCCACTTT. As protein: CATSRELPGQGHNSPLHF.

The chain has TRBV6-5 and TRBJ2-7; 9 bases match TRBD1. Losses at the gene ends were 10 bases for V and 6 bases for J; bases not matched to a gene: 16. Germline V gene data show CDR1 as MNHEY and CDR2 as SVGAGI. The CDR3 has 15 residues. The chain's CDR3 is CANSLSGTGLIEQYF. The CDR3 coding sequence is TGTGCCAACTCATTATCCGGGACAGGGCTAATCGAGCAGTACTTC.

This clone was seen once. CDR3 DNA: TGCGCCAGCAGGCCGGCGGGAGAAGAGACCCAGTACTTC. Its translation is CASRPAGEETQYF. This chain joins TRBV5-1 and TRBJ2-5, with 7 bases matching TRBD2. CDR3 length: 13 amino acids. Per the germline V gene, CDR1 is SGHRS and CDR2 is YFSETQ. V lost 5 bases to trimming and J lost 3 bases; unmatched junction nucleotides: 4.

DNA for the CDR3: TGTGCCAGTAGCCCAGGGGGTGTATACAATGAGCAGTTCTTC. Amino acid sequence: CASSPGGVYNEQFF. This sequence joins TRBV19 and TRBJ2-1, with 7 nucleotides matching TRBD1. V shed 6 bases, J shed 4 bases, and the junction held 6 bases outside the gene matches. Germline CDR1 reads LNHDA; CDR2 reads SQIVND (reference sequence). The CDR3 totals 14 residues. Full variable domain (missing parts from reference TRBV19 and TRBJ2-1): DGGITQSPKYLFRKEGQNVTLSCEQNLNHDAMYWYRQDPGQGLRLIYYSQIVNDFQKGDIAEGYSVSREKKESFPLTVTSAQKNPTAFYLCASSPGGVYNEQFFGPGTRLTVL.

This clone was seen more than once but under ten times. This chain links TRBV11-3 with TRBJ1-1, with a possible D match to TRBD1 (6 bases). The germline V and J ends were trimmed by 1 base and 5 bases, with 14 bases remaining between them. Looked up from germline, CDR1 is SGHNT and CDR2 is YENEEA. The CDR3 runs to 15 residues. The CDR3 here is CASSLVAGVLTEAFF. As DNA, the CDR3 is TGTGCCAGCAGCTTAGTGGCAGGGGTCTTAACTGAAGCTTTCTTT. The whole variable domain, remainder taken from reference TRBV11-3 and TRBJ1-1, is EAGVVQSPRYKIIEKKQPVAFWCNPISGHNTLYWYLQNLGQGPELLIRYENEEAVDDSQLPKDRFSAERLKGVDSTLKIQPAELGDSAVYLCASSLVAGVLTEAFFGQGTRLTVV.

V and J are TRBV4-3 and TRBJ1-1; tentative D call: TRBD1 (5 bases). In germline, CDR1 is LGHNA, CDR2 YSLEER. This CDR3 has 15 residues. Trimming cost V 4 bases and J 6 bases, with 18 bases left between them. The CDR3 loop is CASSLRRRSGAEAFF. In DNA, the CDR3 is TGCGCCAGCAGCCTCAGAAGACGGTCGGGGGCTGAAGCTTTCTTT.

The chain combines TRBV7-2 with TRBJ2-7; no firm D call. The CDR3 loop spans 12 amino acids. Trimming shortened V by 2 bases and J by 4 bases, and 6 bases separated the two germline ends. Germline V lookup: CDR1 SGHTA, CDR2 FQGNSA. The CDR3 bases are TGTGCCAGCAGCTTAAGCTGGTACGAGCAGTACTTC. Amino acid sequence: CASSLSWYEQYF.

There are a few counts of this clone. The chain couples TRBV6-5 to TRBJ2-3, with unresolved D. CDR1 is MNHEY, CDR2 SVGAGI, per germline. Deletions cut 2 bases from V and 4 bases from J, with 4 bases between. The CDR3 extends over 12 amino acids. The CDR3 sequence: CASSYGPDTQYF. DNA for the CDR3: TGTGCCAGCAGTTACGGGCCAGATACGCAGTATTTT.

The J gene is TRBJ1-1, the V gene TRBV7-3, with D perhaps TRBD1 (5 bases). Germline CDR1 SGHTA, CDR2 FQGTGA. V was shortened by 1 base and J by 4 bases, with 13 bases between the two germline ends. The CDR3 extends over 15 amino acids. The CDR3 loop is CASSLNPGRVTEAFF. CDR3 in DNA: TGTGCCAGCAGCTTAAACCCCGGCAGGGTCACTGAAGCTTTCTTT.

The V and J genes are TRBV11-3 and TRBJ2-3; D possibly corresponds to TRBD2 (5 bases). Trimming took off 3 bases at V and 4 bases at J, with 5 bases between the two ends. Looked up from germline, CDR1 is SGHNT and CDR2 is YENEEA. The CDR3 consists of 12 residues. CDR3 nucleotide sequence: TGTGCCAGCAGCTTCGGGGCAGATACGCAGTATTTT. It codes for CASSFGADTQYF.